One sample yielded the 32 T cell receptor beta chains listed below, sequenced in a study of Ad26.COV2.S vaccination and SARS-CoV-2 variants. The treatment denotes: 15 to 20 received Ad26.COV2.S at low or high dose, single or two shots; five or six received placebo; per-sample allocation not given. All samples were drawn on day 63, counting from the first vaccine or placebo injection. The protocol was immunoSEQ multiplex PCR, while the TCRdb copy is restricted to in-frame clones and leaves out a portion. The sample holds a few hundred thousand clones, about 90% seen once. The source material was peripheral blood, sampled in a trial of Ad26.COV2.S vaccine versus placebo. These receptors were collected from a person aged 18-60 years who received the Ad26.COV2.S COVID-19 vaccine or a placebo.

The sample holds one count of this clone. The chain combines TRBV5-4 with TRBJ2-2, with D possibly TRBD2 on 5 matching bases. The CDR3 has 15 amino acids. The germline V and J ends were trimmed by 0 bases and 1 base, with 7 bases remaining between them. Germline V gives CDR1 SGHNT, CDR2 YYREEE (reference sequence). The CDR3 loop reads CASSLGRVNTGELFF. The CDR3 DNA reads TGTGCCAGCAGCTTGGGGCGGGTGAACACCGGGGAGCTGTTTTTT.

This rearrangement joins TRBV5-1 to TRBJ2-6, with TRBD1 matching over 8 bases. This CDR3 has 18 amino acids. Germline CDR1 reads SGHRS; CDR2 reads YFSETQ. The J segment lost 1 base and the V segment lost 0 bases, leaving 6 bases of the junction unmatched. CDR3 DNA: TGCGCCAGCAGCTTGGGGCAGGGGGCGAATTCTGGGGCCAACGTCCTGACTTTC. It translates to CASSLGQGANSGANVLTF.

The gene calls are TRBV6-5 and TRBJ2-1, with D possibly being TRBD1 or TRBD2 (6 bases each). V shed 6 bases and J shed 5 bases, with 17 bases lying between them. Germline V CDR1 and CDR2: MNHEY, SVGAGI. The CDR3 length is 15 residues. CDR3 nucleotide sequence: TGTGCCAGCAGGGACGATGGGGGGCCCCACAATGAGCAGTTCTTC. Translation: CASRDDGGPHNEQFF.

This rearrangement joins TRBV5-4 to TRBJ2-5; maybe TRBD2 (6 bases). V lost 3 bases and J lost 3, with 9 bases in between. This CDR3 contains 13 residues. CDR1 and CDR2 (germline): SGHNT, YYREEE (reference sequence). CDR3 in amino acids: CASSSRLEETQYF. CDR3 DNA sequence: TGTGCCAGCAGCTCCCGACTAGAAGAGACCCAGTACTTC.

This clone was recorded only once. The genes are TRBV4-3 and TRBJ2-1, with a weak D call TRBD2 (6 bases). V was clipped by 0 bases and J by 0 bases, with 9 bases between them. The germline CDR1 and CDR2 sequences are LGHNA and YSLEER. This CDR3 comprises 16 residues. The CDR3 here is CASSQDRGISYNEQFF. CDR3 coding DNA: TGCGCCAGCAGCCAAGATCGGGGGATCTCCTACAATGAGCAGTTCTTC.

This clone appeared once. The chain couples TRBV27 to TRBJ2-1; tentative D call: TRBD2 (6 bases). Per germline, CDR1 MNHEY and CDR2 SMNVEV (reference sequence). CDR3 length: 14 residues. Trimming took 8 bases from V and 6 from J, leaving 17 bases between them. CDR3 DNA sequence: TGTGCCAGCGGAACTAGCCGTCTTTTCAATGAGCAGTTCTTC. This translates into CASGTSRLFNEQFF.

The rearrangement joins TRBV6-2 or TRBV6-3 to TRBJ1-6; possibly TRBD1 for D (6 bases). The CDR3 has 14 residues. V gave up 5 bases and J gave up 7 bases, with 12 bases separating them. The V gene's germline CDR1 is MNHEY and CDR2 SVGEGT. The CDR3 DNA sequence: TGTGCCAGCAGTGCCGGGACACCGAATTCACCCCTCCACTTT. Its protein product is CASSAGTPNSPLHF.

The gene calls are TRBV14 and TRBJ2-5; D ambiguous. V shed 0 bases and J shed 4 bases, with 12 bases lying between them. The germline V gene has CDR1 SGHDN and CDR2 FVKESK. The CDR3 totals 15 residues. The CDR3 here is CASSQDRRRPETQYF. The CDR3 coding sequence is TGTGCCAGCAGCCAAGATCGTCGTCGGCCAGAGACCCAGTACTTC.

The chain has TRBV6-4 and TRBJ2-7; D is undetermined. Germline assignment: CDR1 MRHNA and CDR2 SNTAGT. With 6 bases removed from V and 7 bases from J, the gap between germline ends came to 25 bases. The CDR3 is 16 amino acids. CDR3 protein: CASRTSNSFTICEQYF. Written as DNA, the CDR3 is TGTGCCAGCAGGACCTCAAACAGCTTTACTATTTGTGAGCAGTACTTC.

The chain joins TRBV7-2 to TRBJ1-4; 7 positions match TRBD1. V shed 2 bases, J shed 8 bases, and the junction held 8 bases outside the gene matches. The CDR3 covers 15 residues. Germline assignment: CDR1 SGHTA and CDR2 FQGNSA. CDR3 in amino acids: CASSLQAGGGEKLFF. CDR3 nucleotides: TGTGCCAGCAGCTTACAGGCAGGGGGTGGAGAAAAACTGTTTTTT. Combining the CDR3 with reference TRBV7-2 and TRBJ1-4 gives the whole variable domain GAGVSQSPSNKVTEKGKDVELRCDPISGHTALYWYRQSLGQGLEFLIYFQGNSAPDKSGLPSDRFSAERTGGSVSTLTIQRTQQEDSAVYLCASSLQAGGGEKLFFGSGTQLSVL.

The V gene is TRBV9, the J gene TRBJ1-1, with 10 bases aligning to TRBD1. Germline CDR1 and CDR2: SGDLS and YYNGEE. The CDR3 contains 13 residues. After removal of 4 bases from V and 4 bases from J, the junction contained 1 base not matched to a gene. The CDR3 DNA sequence: TGTGCCAGCAGCTGGACAGGGGGCACTGAAGCTTTCTTT. Translated, it gives CASSWTGGTEAFF.

The chain joins TRBV10-1 to TRBJ2-3, with D tentatively TRBD1 (5 bases). Trimming removed 3 bases at V and 4 bases at J, with 11 bases between. Per germline, CDR1 WNHNN and CDR2 SYGVQD (reference sequence). The CDR3 is 14 amino acids. The CDR3 is CASSDQGVADTQYF. The CDR3 nucleotides are TGCGCCAGCAGTGATCAGGGTGTGGCAGATACGCAGTATTTT.

The chain is built from TRBV5-1 and TRBJ2-3; a weak D match, TRBD2 (5 bases). CDR1 is SGHRS, CDR2 YFSETQ, per germline. This CDR3 comprises 16 residues. With 7 bases removed from V and 2 bases from J, the gap between germline ends came to 20 bases. CDR3 nucleotide sequence: TGCGCCAGCCGGTTCGGTGGTGCGGGTAACACAGATACGCAGTATTTT. It specifies CASRFGGAGNTDTQYF.

The chain's CDR3 is CASSRRDRAGTVHGYTF. The CDR3 DNA reads as TGCGCCAGCAGCCGACGGGATAGGGCCGGGACAGTTCATGGCTACACCTTC. The rearrangement uses TRBV4-3 and TRBJ1-2; TRBD1 matches 7 bases. This CDR3 is built from 17 residues. Germline CDR1 LGHNA, CDR2 YSLEER. With V trimmed by 4 bases and J by 6 bases, 17 bases remained unmatched.

V is TRBV14 and J is TRBJ1-5; D is unresolved. CDR3 length: 14 amino acids. Germline CDR1 is SGHDN and CDR2 is FVKESK. Trimming took off 5 bases at V and 3 bases at J, with 11 bases between the two ends. The CDR3 loop is CASSYLTNNQPQHF. The CDR3 nucleotides are TGTGCCAGCAGCTACCTCACAAACAATCAGCCCCAGCATTTT. The whole variable domain, filled in from reference TRBV14 and TRBJ1-5, reads EAGVTQFPSHSVIEKGQTVTLRCDPISGHDNLYWYRRVMGKEIKFLLHFVKESKQDESGMPNNRFLAERTGGTYSTLKVQPAELEDSGVYFCASSYLTNNQPQHFGDGTRLSIL.

Only one count was recorded for this clone. This chain links TRBV28 with TRBJ1-1, with 9 positions matching TRBD1. Per germline, CDR1 MDHEN and CDR2 SYDVKM. The V segment lost 4 bases and the J segment 6 bases; nucleotides outside the gene matches: 9. The CDR3 extends over 15 amino acids. The DNA of the CDR3 is TGTGCCAGCAGTTCCCTTGGACAGGGGCGGCCTGAAGCTTTCTTT. It encodes CASSSLGQGRPEAFF.

The rearrangement joins TRBV6-5 to TRBJ1-2, with D possibly TRBD1 on 6 matching bases. V lost 0 bases, J lost 5 bases, and 10 bases lay in between. The CDR3 loop spans 14 amino acids. Germline V gene sequence: CDR1 MNHEY, CDR2 SVGAGI. The CDR3 bases are TGTGCCAGCAGTTACTCGGCAGGGGTATATGGCTACACCTTC. Encoded protein: CASSYSAGVYGYTF.

The rearrangement links TRBV2 to TRBJ2-7; D is uncertain. V was cut by 3 bases and J by 0 bases, with 9 bases left in between. The CDR3 loop spans 14 amino acids. Per germline, CDR1 SNHLY and CDR2 FYNNEI. The DNA for the CDR3 is TGTGCCAGCAGTGATTGGGCTAGCTCCTACGAGCAGTACTTC. This codes for CASSDWASSYEQYF.

The gene calls are TRBV7-2 and TRBJ1-2; D unresolved. V gave up 8 bases and J gave up 5 bases, with 15 bases separating them. Germline CDR1 reads SGHTA; CDR2 reads FQGNSA. CDR3 length: 13 residues. The CDR3: CASSGEHPYGYTF. In nucleotides, the CDR3 is TGTGCCAGCTCGGGAGAGCACCCTTATGGCTACACCTTC. Using reference TRBV7-2 and TRBJ1-2 for the parts outside the CDR3, the full variable domain is GAGVSQSPSNKVTEKGKDVELRCDPISGHTALYWYRQSLGQGLEFLIYFQGNSAPDKSGLPSDRFSAERTGGSVSTLTIQRTQQEDSAVYLCASSGEHPYGYTFGSGTRLTVV.

The CDR3 bases are TGTGCCAGCAGCCCTAACCCGGGACCTTGGGGCGAGCAGTACTTC. Its translation: CASSPNPGPWGEQYF. This rearrangement joins TRBV7-2 to TRBJ2-7; tentatively, D is TRBD1 or TRBD2 (5 bases each). The V end lost 5 bases, the J end lost 6 bases, and 20 bases lay between the germline ends. Germline V gives CDR1 SGHTA, CDR2 FQGNSA. This CDR3 has 15 residues.

The V gene is TRBV21-1, the J gene TRBJ1-2; no check of the table's D call, TRBD1, against the DNA was made. TRBV21-1 is a listed pseudogene. The CDR3 runs to 13 residues. The CDR3 loop is CASSTPRDRENTF. As DNA, the CDR3 is TGTGCCAGCAGCACACCCAGGGACAGGGAGAACACCTTC.

CDR3 amino acids: CASSIANRRYEQYF. In DNA form, the CDR3 reads TGTGCCAGTAGTATAGCAAACCGGCGGTACGAGCAGTACTTC. The rearrangement links TRBV19 to TRBJ2-7, with D hard to call. Germline-derived CDR1 and CDR2 are LNHDA and SQIVND (reference sequence). The CDR3 totals 14 residues. The ends were cut back, 1 base at V and 4 bases at J, with 11 bases in the middle.

V is TRBV10-3 and J is TRBJ1-2; tentative D call: TRBD1 (5 bases). Germline assignment: CDR1 ENHRY and CDR2 SYGVKD. Trimming removed 2 bases from V and 6 bases from J, with 7 bases in between. This CDR3 region has 12 residues. The CDR3 region is CAISEQGDGYTF. CDR3 in DNA: TGTGCCATCAGTGAGCAGGGAGATGGCTACACCTTC.

The genes are TRBV3-1 (or the pseudogene TRBV3-2) and TRBJ2-3, with a tentative D call TRBD2 (7 bases). V was cut by 3 bases and J by 1 base, with 14 bases left in between. This CDR3 contains 16 residues. CDR1 LGHDT and CDR2 YNNKEL come from the germline V gene (reference sequence). In DNA form, the CDR3 reads TGTGCCAGCAGCCAGAGGGGGGGGGCTGGCACAGATACGCAGTATTTT. Its protein is CASSQRGGAGTDTQYF.

The chain joins TRBV6-1 to TRBJ2-4; D gene ambiguous. V was trimmed by 3 bases and J by 6 bases, leaving 12 bases between them. The CDR3 sequence is 14 residues long. From germline, CDR1 is MNHNS and CDR2 SASEGT. For the CDR3, the DNA is TGTGCCAGCAGTGAGTCGTGGGGAACAAACATTCAGTACTTC. Encoded protein: CASSESWGTNIQYF.

This clone was detected only once. This chain uses TRBV27 with TRBJ2-2; D call uncertain. Per germline, CDR1 MNHEY and CDR2 SMNVEV (reference sequence). V was pared by 3 bases and J by 6 bases, with 2 bases between. The CDR3 length is 11 residues. The DNA for the CDR3 is TGTGCCAGCAGTTTTTCCGGGGAGCTGTTTTTT. Its protein is CASSFSGELFF.

As to this clone: An end of the junction differs from the germline gene, which may be a read error. The gene calls are TRBV19 and TRBJ2-6, with D possibly being TRBD1 or TRBD2 (5 bases each). This CDR3 is 16 amino acids long. Germline V gene sequence: CDR1 LNHDA, CDR2 SQIVND (reference sequence). CDR3 nucleotides: TGTGCCAGTAGTAGGGGGACGGTCTCTGAGGCCAACGTCCTGACTTTC. Amino acids: CASSRGTVSEANVLTF. The complete variable domain, with remaining parts taken from reference TRBV19 and TRBJ2-6, reads DGGITQSPKYLFRKEGQNVTLSCEQNLNHDAMYWYRQDPGQGLRLIYYSQIVNDFQKGDIAEGYSVSREKKESFPLTVTSAQKNPTAFYLCASSRGTVSEANVLTFGAGSRLTVL.

This chain uses TRBV14 with TRBJ2-7, with TRBD1 matching 9 bases. V dropped 0 bases and J dropped 2; count of bases not matched to a gene: 5. Germline V gene sequence: CDR1 SGHDN, CDR2 FVKESK. The CDR3 contains 16 residues. CDR3 amino acids: CASSQDLGQGPYEQYF. Here the CDR3 DNA reads TGTGCCAGCAGCCAAGATTTGGGACAGGGTCCCTACGAGCAGTACTTC.

Of note for this clone: Distinct nucleotide sequences in the sample also encode this CDR3. J is TRBJ1-1 and V is TRBV6-4; no definite D call. Per germline, CDR1 MRHNA and CDR2 SNTAGT. The ends were cut back, 5 bases at V and 0 bases at J, with 10 bases in the middle. There are 14 residues in the CDR3. The CDR3 is CASSKQRLNTEAFF. CDR3 sequence (DNA): TGTGCCAGCAGTAAACAGAGGCTGAACACTGAAGCTTTCTTT.

This chain uses TRBV5-1 with TRBJ2-7, with a tentative D call TRBD1 (6 bases). V lost 7 bases and J 1 base, leaving 12 bases between the germline ends. The CDR3 runs 13 residues. CDR1 is SGHRS, CDR2 YFSETQ, per germline. The CDR3: CASGTTESYEQYF. The DNA for the CDR3 is TGCGCCAGCGGGACAACGGAATCCTACGAGCAGTACTTC.

This rearrangement joins TRBV2 to TRBJ1-3, with D possibly TRBD1 on 6 matching bases. Germline CDR1 SNHLY, CDR2 FYNNEI. The ends were cut back, 5 bases at V and 1 base at J, with 6 bases in the middle. The CDR3 runs to 13 residues. The DNA of the CDR3 is TGTGCCAGCAGTACAGGGTCTGGAAACACCATATATTTT. This sequence encodes CASSTGSGNTIYF.

V usage is TRBV19 and J usage is TRBJ2-7, with TRBD1 matching 8 bases. V trimming: 3 bases; J trimming: 0 bases; junction bases outside the gene matches: 4. The length of the CDR3 is 15 residues. In germline, CDR1 is LNHDA, CDR2 SQIVND (reference sequence). CDR3 sequence reads: CASSMGTGGSYEQYF. CDR3 sequence (DNA): TGTGCCAGTAGTATGGGAACAGGGGGCTCCTACGAGCAGTACTTC.